This TCR beta chain was captured by sequencing in a study of shared T cell receptors in the human thymus. This table comes from immunoSEQ multiplex PCR, and its TCRdb copy is limited to in-frame clones, with some not included. The data contain over 650,000 clones, approximately 89% of them singletons. This clone appeared a single time. These records were also assigned to another study, of human thymus T cells.

The TCR originated in a boy less than two years old with a congenital heart defect. Sequencing was carried out using thymocytes.

The CDR3 sequence: CATSRDSVAGVVSSYNEQFF. The CDR3 nucleotides are TGTGCCACCAGCAGAGATAGTGTAGCGGGGGTGGTCTCTTCCTACAATGAGCAGTTCTTC. V is TRBV15 and J is TRBJ2-1; 9 bases line up with TRBD2. The germline V gene has CDR1 LNHNV and CDR2 YYDKDF (reference sequence). Trimming removed 0 bases from V and 1 base from J; junction bases left unmatched: 13. The CDR3 extends over 20 amino acids.